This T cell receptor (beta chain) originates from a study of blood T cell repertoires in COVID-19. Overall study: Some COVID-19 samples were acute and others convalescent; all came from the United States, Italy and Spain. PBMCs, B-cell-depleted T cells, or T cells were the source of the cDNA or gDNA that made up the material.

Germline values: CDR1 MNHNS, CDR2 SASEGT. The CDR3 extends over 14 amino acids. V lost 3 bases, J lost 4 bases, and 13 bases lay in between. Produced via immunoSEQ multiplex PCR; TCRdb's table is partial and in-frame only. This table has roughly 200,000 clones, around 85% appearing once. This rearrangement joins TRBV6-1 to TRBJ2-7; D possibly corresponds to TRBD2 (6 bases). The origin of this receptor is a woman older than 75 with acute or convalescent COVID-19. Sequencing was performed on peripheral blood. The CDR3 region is CASSDPWGRYEQYF. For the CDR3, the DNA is TGTGCCAGCAGTGATCCCTGGGGGAGGTACGAGCAGTACTTC.